This TCR delta chain was identified in a study of Vδ1+ human thymocytes. Study findings and constraints: Highly polyclonal TRG and TRD repertoires with Gaussian CDR3 length distributions appeared in thymus. Unlike peripheral blood Vdelta1+ controls, thymic delta-chain sequences included approximately 21% Vdelta2 and few Vdelta3.

Sequences come from RNA converted to cDNA by reverse transcription. Pooled V-gene forward primers with one constant-region reverse primer generated the CDR3 amplicons by multiplex PCR. TCRdb processed the multiplex PCR reads again with the CATT caller. The sample carries over 65,000 delta-chain clones, approximately 37% recorded once. The CDR3 has 12 amino acids. Trimming cost V 8 bases and J 7 bases, with 16 bases left between them. Per germline, CDR1 GEAIGNYY and CDR2 EKD. Points on this clone: Its antigen is as yet unknown.

The receptor was derived from a boy in the first two years of life who had congenital heart surgery. The sequenced sample consisted of Vdelta1+ gamma-delta thymocytes from the thymus. Subset given: FACS-sorted CD3+ TCRalphabeta- TCRVdelta1+ TCRVdelta2- thymocytes. The chain has TRDV2 and TRDJ1, with D uncertain. The CDR3, as DNA: TGTGCCTCAGGTTCTACGATGGTTAAACTCATCTTT. This sequence encodes CASGSTMVKLIF.